These T cell receptor beta chains were read from a single sample in a study of blood T cell repertoires in COVID-19. TCRdb's copy holds only in-frame clones and misses some; the assay was immunoSEQ multiplex PCR. The sample shows about 230,000 clones, around 82% of them seen only once. Sequencing input: peripheral blood. The receptors here all came from a man in his fifties with active or convalescent COVID-19. Each CDR3 is given with its conserved first and last residue. D genes are given only for firm matches. The listing skips clone size in some rows; elsewhere it reads once, few, many or a size class.

NA TRBJ2-7 TRBV5-1 TRBD2 TGCGCCAGCAGCACCGGCGGGAGTGCGGGGGAGCAGTACTTC CASSTGGSAGEQYF
few TRBJ1-6 TRBV27 NA TGTGCCAGCAAGGGGTTGGGGAATTCACCCCTCCACTTT CASKGLGNSPLHF
NA TRBJ1-1 TRBV30 NA TGTGCCTGGACGCCGACAGTTATGAACACTGAAGCTTTCTTT CAWTPTVMNTEAFF
NA TRBJ1-4 TRBV28 NA TGTGCCAGCAGTCTAGGGGGTGTAGATGAAAAACTGTTTTTT CASSLGGVDEKLFF
NA TRBJ1-4 TRBV11-2 TRBD1 TGTGCCAGCAGCTCCTATGTCGACAGGGGGATTGAAAAACTGTTTTTT CASSSYVDRGIEKLFF
NA TRBJ1-2 TRBV14 NA TGTGCCAGCAGCCAGGAGGGGTACTATGGCTACACCTTC CASSQEGYYGYTF
NA TRBJ2-7 TRBV23-1 NA TGCGCCAGCAGCCTCGGGACATTATCCTACGAGCAGTACTTC CASSLGTLSYEQYF
NA TRBJ2-4 TRBV27 TRBD1 TGTGCCAGCAGTCTCCGGGACAGGGGGGACATTCAGTACTTC CASSLRDRGDIQYF
NA TRBJ2-7 TRBV15 TRBD2 TGTGCCACCAGCAGAGTACTAGCGGGGGGGAACGAGCAGTACTTC CATSRVLAGGNEQYF
few TRBJ1-2 TRBV27 TRBD1 TGTGCCAGCGGGACAGCGAATAACTATGGCTACACCTTC CASGTANNYGYTF
NA TRBJ1-2 TRBV12-3/TRBV12-4 NA TGTGCCAGCAGTCCCCGCAGTCTCTATGGCTACACCTTC CASSPRSLYGYTF
NA TRBJ2-7 TRBV28 NA TGTGCCAGCAAACCAGCCGGGTTCTCCTACGAGCAGTACTTC CASKPAGFSYEQYF
NA TRBJ1-3 TRBV19 NA TGTGCCAGCATCGGGACACCTGGAAACACCATATATTTT CASIGTPGNTIYF
NA TRBJ1-3 TRBV9 TRBD1 TGTGCCAGCAGCGTAGCTCAGGGACAGATTGGAAACACCATATATTTT CASSVAQGQIGNTIYF